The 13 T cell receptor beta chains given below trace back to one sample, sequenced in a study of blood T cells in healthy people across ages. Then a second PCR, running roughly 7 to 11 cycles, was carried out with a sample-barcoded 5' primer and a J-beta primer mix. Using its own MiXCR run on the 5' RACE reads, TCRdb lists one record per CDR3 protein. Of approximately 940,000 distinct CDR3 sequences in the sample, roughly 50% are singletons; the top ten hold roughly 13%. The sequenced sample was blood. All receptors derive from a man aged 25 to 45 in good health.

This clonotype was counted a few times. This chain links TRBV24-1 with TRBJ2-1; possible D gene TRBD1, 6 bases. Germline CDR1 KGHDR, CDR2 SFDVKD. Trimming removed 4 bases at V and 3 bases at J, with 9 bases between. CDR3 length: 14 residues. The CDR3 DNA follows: TGTGCCACCAGTGACAGGGGAATCTACAATGAGCAGTTCTTC. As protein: CATSDRGIYNEQFF.

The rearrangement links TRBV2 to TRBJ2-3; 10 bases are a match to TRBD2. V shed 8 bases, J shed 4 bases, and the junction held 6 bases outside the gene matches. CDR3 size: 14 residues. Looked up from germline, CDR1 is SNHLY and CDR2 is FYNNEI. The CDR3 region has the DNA TGTGCCAGCGCCGGAGCGGGGGGGGCAGATACGCAGTATTTT. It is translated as CASAGAGGADTQYF. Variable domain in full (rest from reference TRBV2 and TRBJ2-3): EPEVTQTPSHQVTQMGQEVILRCVPISNHLYFYWYRQILGQKVEFLVSFYNNEISEKSEIFDDQFSVERPDGSNFTLKIRSTKLEDSAMYFCASAGAGGADTQYFGPGTRLTVL.

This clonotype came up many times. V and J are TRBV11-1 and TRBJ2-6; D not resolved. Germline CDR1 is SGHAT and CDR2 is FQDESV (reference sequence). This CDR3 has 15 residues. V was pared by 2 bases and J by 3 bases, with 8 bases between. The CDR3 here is CASSLRVGGANVLTF. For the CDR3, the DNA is TGTGCCAGCAGCTTACGGGTTGGTGGGGCCAACGTCCTGACTTTC.

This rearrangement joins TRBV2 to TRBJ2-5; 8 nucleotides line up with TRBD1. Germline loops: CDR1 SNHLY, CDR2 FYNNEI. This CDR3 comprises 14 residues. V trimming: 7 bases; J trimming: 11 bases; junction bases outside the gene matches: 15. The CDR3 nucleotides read TGTGCCAGCACGGTAGCAGGGGGCTTGTACGATCAGTACTTC. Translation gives CASTVAGGLYDQYF.

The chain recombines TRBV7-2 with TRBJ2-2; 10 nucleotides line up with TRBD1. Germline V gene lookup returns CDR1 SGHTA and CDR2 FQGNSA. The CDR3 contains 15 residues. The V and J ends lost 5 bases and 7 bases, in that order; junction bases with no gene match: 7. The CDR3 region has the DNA TGTGCCAGCAGCCTTCGACAGGGGGCCTACGGGGAGCTGTTTTTT. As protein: CASSLRQGAYGELFF.

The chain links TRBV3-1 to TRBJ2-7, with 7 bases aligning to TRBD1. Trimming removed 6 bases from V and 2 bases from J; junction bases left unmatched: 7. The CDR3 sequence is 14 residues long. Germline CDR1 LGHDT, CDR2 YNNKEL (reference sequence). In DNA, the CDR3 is TGTGCCAGCAGGGACAGGAAAACCACCTACGAGCAGTACTTC. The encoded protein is CASRDRKTTYEQYF.

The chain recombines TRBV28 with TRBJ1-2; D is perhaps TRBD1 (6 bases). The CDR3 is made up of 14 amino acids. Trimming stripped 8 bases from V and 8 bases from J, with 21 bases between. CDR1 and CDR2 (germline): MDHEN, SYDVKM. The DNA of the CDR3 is TGTGCCAGCCGACTTCCGGCAGGGGCGGGCGGCTACACCTTC. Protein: CASRLPAGAGGYTF.

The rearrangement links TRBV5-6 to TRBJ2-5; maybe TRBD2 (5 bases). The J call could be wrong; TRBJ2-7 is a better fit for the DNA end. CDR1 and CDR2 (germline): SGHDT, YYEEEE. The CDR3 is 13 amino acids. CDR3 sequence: CASTPRGLGEQYF. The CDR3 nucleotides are TGTGCCAGCACCCCTAGAGGACTTGGCGAGCAGTACTTC.

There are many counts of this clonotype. The CDR3 DNA reads TGTGCCAGCAGCTCAAGACTAGCGGGGAGCACAGATACGCAGTATTTT. Its protein is CASSSRLAGSTDTQYF. The chain is built from TRBV11-1 and TRBJ2-3, with 11 bases fitting TRBD2. V dropped 4 bases and J dropped 0; count of bases not matched to a gene: 3. The CDR3 contains 16 residues. Germline assignment: CDR1 SGHAT and CDR2 FQDESV (reference sequence).

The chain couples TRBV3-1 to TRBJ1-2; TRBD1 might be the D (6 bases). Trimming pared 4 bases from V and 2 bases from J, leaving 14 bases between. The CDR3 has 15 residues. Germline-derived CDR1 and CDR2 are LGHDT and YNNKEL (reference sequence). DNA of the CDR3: TGTGCCAGCAGCCTGGGGGGCAGGGGAAACTATGGCTACACCTTC. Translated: CASSLGGRGNYGYTF. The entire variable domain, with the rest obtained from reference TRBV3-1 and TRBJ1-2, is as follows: DTAVSQTPKYLVTQMGNDKSIKCEQNLGHDTMYWYKQDSKKFLKIMFSYNNKELIINETVPNRFSPKSPDKAHLNLHINSLELGDSAVYFCASSLGGRGNYGYTFGSGTRLTVV.

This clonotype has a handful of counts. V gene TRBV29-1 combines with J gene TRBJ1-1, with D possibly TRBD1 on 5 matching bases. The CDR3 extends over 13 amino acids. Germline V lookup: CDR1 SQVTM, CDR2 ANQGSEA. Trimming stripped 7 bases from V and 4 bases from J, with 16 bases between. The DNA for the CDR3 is TGCAGCGCCGGCCCATACAGGTCCACTGAAGCTTTCTTT. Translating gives CSAGPYRSTEAFF.

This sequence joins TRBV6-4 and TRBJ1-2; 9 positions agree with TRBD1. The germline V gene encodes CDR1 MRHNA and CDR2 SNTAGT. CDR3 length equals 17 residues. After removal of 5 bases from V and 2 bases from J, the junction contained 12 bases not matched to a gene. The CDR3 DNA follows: TGTGCCAGCAGTCAGGAGGGGACAGGGACCGAAAACTATGGCTACACCTTC. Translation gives CASSQEGTGTENYGYTF.

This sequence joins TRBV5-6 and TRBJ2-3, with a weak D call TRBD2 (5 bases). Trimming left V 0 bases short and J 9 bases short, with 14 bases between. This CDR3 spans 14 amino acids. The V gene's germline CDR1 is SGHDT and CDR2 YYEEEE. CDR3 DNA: TGTGCCAGCAGCTTGGGCCTAGCCCTTGTCACGCAGTATTTT. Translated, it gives CASSLGLALVTQYF.